This TCR beta chain was sequenced during a study of shared clonotypes between healthy human individuals. Findings and caveats of the study: The four-donor shared clonotypes exceeded non-shared clonotypes in generation probability, with non-shared ones scoring lower.

Positive CCR7 selection of CD45RO-negative cells yielded the naive CD8 cells, and terminally differentiated effector memory CD45RA+ cells were excluded. The donor cohort consisted entirely of Caucasian adults residing in Nashville, Tennessee. It was at deep level that the assay was run. Genomic DNA per cell subset filled all wells of several immunoSEQ plates. TCRdb keeps only in-frame clones here, not all; method: immunoSEQ multiplex PCR. Of around 2,000,000 clones detected, just over 90% appear once; the ten largest clones hold over 1.5%. A note on this clone: The antigen remains unidentified.

CDR1 MNHEY and CDR2 SMNVEV come from the germline V gene (reference sequence). This CDR3 has 17 amino acids. V lost 2 bases, J lost 1 base, and 15 bases lay in between. This TCR came from a man aged 18 to 30 in good health. Some clones in this sample may be carry-over from other donors' samples. The chain joins TRBV27 to TRBJ2-1; D is tentatively TRBD1 or TRBD2 (5 bases each). The material sequenced was naive CD8+ T cells from PBMCs. CDR3 sequence: CASSLLGGKASYNEQFF. In nucleotides, the CDR3 is TGTGCCAGCAGTTTACTTGGGGGAAAAGCGTCCTACAATGAGCAGTTCTTC.